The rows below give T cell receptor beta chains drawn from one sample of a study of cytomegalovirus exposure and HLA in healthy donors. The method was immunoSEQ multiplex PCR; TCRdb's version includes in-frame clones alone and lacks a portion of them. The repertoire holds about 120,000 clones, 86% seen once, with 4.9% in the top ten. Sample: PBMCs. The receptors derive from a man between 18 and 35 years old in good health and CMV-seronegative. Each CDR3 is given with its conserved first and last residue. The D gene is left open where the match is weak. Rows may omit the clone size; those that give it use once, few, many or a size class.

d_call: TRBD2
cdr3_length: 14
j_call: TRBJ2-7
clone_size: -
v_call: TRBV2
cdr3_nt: TGTGCCAGCAGTGGACTAGCGGGAGCCTACGAGCAGTACTTC
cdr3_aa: CASSGLAGAYEQYF

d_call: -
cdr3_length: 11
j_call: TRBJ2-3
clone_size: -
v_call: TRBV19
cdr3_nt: TGTGCCAGTAGTACCCCCCGTACGCAGTATTTT
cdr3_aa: CASSTPRTQYF

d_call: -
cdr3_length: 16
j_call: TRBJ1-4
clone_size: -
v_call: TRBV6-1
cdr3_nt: TGTGCCAGCAGTGCCTTCGGCCAGGCAGGAGGTGAAAAACTGTTTTTT
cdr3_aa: CASSAFGQAGGEKLFF

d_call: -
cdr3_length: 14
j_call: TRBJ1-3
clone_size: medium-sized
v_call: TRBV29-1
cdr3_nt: TGCAGCGTGGATCCGGAGGGCTCTGGAAACACCATATATTTT
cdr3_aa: CSVDPEGSGNTIYF

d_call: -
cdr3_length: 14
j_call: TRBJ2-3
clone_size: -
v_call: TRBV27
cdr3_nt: TGTGCCAGCAGTCTGGGGAGATTCACAGATACGCAGTATTTT
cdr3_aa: CASSLGRFTDTQYF

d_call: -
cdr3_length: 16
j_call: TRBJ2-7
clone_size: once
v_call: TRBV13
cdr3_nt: TGTGCCAGCAGCTTAGGAGGAGAGCCGTTCGGCGCCGAGCAGTACTTC
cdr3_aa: CASSLGGEPFGAEQYF

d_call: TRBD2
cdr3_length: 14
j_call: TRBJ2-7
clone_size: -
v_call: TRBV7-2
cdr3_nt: TGTGCCAGCAGCTTAGTGCCGCGGGAGGGCGAGCAGTACTTC
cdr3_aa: CASSLVPREGEQYF

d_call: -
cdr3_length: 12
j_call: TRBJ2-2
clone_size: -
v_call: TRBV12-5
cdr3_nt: TGTGCTAGTGGTCCCCAAACCGGGGAGCTGTTTTTT
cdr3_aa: CASGPQTGELFF

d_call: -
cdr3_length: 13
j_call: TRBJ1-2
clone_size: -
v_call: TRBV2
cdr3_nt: TGTGCCAGCGGACAGTCGTCTAACTATGGCTACACCTTC
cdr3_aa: CASGQSSNYGYTF

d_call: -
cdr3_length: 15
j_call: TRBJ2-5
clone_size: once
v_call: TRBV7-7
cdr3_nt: TGTGCCAGCAGCCGCCACCCTGGGGCCGGAGAGACCCAGTACTTC
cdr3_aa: CASSRHPGAGETQYF

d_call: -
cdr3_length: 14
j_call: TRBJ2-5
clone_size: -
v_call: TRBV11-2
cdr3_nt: TGTGCCAGCAGCTACAGGAGTAACCAAGAGACCCAGTACTTC
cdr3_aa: CASSYRSNQETQYF

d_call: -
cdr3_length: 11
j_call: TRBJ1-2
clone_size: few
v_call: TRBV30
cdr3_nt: TGTGCCTCTCCGGAGGGCGGTCGCTACACCTTC
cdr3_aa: CASPEGGRYTF

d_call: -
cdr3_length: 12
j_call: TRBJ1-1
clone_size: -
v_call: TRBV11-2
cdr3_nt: TGTGCCAGCAGATACAGTGACACTGAAGCTTTCTTT
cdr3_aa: CASRYSDTEAFF

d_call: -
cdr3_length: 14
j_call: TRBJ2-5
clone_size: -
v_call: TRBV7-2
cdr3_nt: TGTGCCAGCAGCTTAGGGACTTTCCAAGAGACCCAGTACTTC
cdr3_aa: CASSLGTFQETQYF

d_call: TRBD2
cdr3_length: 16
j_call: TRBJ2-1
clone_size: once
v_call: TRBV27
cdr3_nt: TGTGCCAGCAGTTCCACGGGACTAGCGTCCTACAATGAGCAGTTCTTC
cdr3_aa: CASSSTGLASYNEQFF

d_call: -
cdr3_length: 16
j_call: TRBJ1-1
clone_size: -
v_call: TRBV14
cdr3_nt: TGTGCCAGCAGCCAACGCCTACCGGGGGGGAACACTGAAGCTTTCTTT
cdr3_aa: CASSQRLPGGNTEAFF

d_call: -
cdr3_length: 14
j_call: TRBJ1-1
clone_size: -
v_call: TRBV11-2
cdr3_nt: TGTGCCAGCAGCCAAACAGGCCCGAACACTGAAGCTTTCTTT
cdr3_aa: CASSQTGPNTEAFF

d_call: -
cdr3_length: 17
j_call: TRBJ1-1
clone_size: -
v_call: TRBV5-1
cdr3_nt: TGCGCCAGCAGCTCCTCGCTCGCTAGAGGGAAACTCACTGAAGCTTTCTTT
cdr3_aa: CASSSSLARGKLTEAFF

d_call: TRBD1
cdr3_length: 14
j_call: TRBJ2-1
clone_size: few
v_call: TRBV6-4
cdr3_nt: TGTGCCAGCAGTGACGGGACAGGGGGCAATGAGCAGTTCTTC
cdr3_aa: CASSDGTGGNEQFF

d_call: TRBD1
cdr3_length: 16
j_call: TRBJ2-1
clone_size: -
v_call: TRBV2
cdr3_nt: TGTGCCAGCAGTGAAGCGCGACAGGGGGCCGACAATGAGCAGTTCTTC
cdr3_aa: CASSEARQGADNEQFF

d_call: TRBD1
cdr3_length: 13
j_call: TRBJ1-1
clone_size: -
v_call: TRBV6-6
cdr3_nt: TGTGCCAGCAGCCCCGGGACAGCCACTGAAGCTTTCTTT
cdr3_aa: CASSPGTATEAFF

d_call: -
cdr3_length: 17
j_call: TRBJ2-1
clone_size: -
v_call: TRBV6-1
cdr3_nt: TGTGCCAGCAGTGAAGCGCTTCCCAGCGGCCTCTACAATGAGCAGTTCTTC
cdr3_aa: CASSEALPSGLYNEQFF

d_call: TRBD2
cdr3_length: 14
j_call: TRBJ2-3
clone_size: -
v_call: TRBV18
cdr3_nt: TGTGCCAGCTCACCAACTAGCGGGGCCGATACGCAGTATTTT
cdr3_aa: CASSPTSGADTQYF

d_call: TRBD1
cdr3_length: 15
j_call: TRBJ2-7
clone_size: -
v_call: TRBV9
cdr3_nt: TGTGCCAGCAGCCCGCGGGACAGGGGAATTGGCGAGCAGTACTTC
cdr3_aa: CASSPRDRGIGEQYF

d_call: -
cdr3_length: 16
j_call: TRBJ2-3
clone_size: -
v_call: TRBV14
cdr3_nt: TGTGCCAGCAGCCAAGATTTAGGACTCAGCACAGATACGCAGTATTTT
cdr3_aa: CASSQDLGLSTDTQYF

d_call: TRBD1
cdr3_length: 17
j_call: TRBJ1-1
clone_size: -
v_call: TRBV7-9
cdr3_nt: TGTGCCAGCAGCTCCGATGGGGCGACAGGGCCGAACACTGAAGCTTTCTTT
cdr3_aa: CASSSDGATGPNTEAFF

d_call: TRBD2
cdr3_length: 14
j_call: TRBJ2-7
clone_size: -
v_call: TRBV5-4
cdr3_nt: TGTGCCAGCAGCCAACCGGGACTAGAATACGAGCAGTACTTC
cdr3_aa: CASSQPGLEYEQYF

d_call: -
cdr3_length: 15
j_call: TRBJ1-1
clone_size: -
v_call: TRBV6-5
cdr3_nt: TGTGCCAGCACTTCCATCGGAGCGGTGAACACTGAAGCTTTCTTT
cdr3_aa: CASTSIGAVNTEAFF

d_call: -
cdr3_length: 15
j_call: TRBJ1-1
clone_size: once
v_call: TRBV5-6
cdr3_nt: TGTGCCAGCAGCTTGGGAGTCACCCAGGGGACTGAAGCTTTCTTT
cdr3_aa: CASSLGVTQGTEAFF

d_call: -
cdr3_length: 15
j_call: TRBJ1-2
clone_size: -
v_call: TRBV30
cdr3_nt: TGTGCCTGGAGTAGGAGGGGAGGGCAAGGCTATGGCTACACCTTC
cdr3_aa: CAWSRRGGQGYGYTF

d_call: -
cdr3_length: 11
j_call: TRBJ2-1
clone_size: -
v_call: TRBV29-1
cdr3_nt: TGCAGCGCGCGACTTTCCAATGAGCAGTTCTTC
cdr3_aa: CSARLSNEQFF

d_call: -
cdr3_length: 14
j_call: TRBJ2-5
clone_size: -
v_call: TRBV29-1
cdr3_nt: TGCAGCGTTTTTGACAGGGACTGGCCGGAGACCCAGTACTTC
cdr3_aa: CSVFDRDWPETQYF

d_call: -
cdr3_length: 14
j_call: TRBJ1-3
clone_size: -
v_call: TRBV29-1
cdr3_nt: TGCAGCGTTCAACAGGGTGTGTCGGGAAACACCATATATTTT
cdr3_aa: CSVQQGVSGNTIYF

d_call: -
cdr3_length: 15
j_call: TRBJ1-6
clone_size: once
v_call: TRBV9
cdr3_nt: TGTGCCAGCAGCCCCGCGGTCACGGGAGTGTCACCCCTCCACTTT
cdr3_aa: CASSPAVTGVSPLHF

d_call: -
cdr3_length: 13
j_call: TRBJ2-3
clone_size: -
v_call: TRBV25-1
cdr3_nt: TGTGCCAGCACTACAGGGTTAACAGATACGCAGTATTTT
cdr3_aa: CASTTGLTDTQYF

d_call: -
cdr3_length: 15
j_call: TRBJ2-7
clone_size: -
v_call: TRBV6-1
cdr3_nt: TGTGCCAGCACGATTGGACTGGGAAGCTCCTACGAGCAGTACTTC
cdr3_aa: CASTIGLGSSYEQYF

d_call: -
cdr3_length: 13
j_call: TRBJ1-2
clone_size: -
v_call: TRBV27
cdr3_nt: TGTGCCAGCAGTACGCCTACAGGTCATGGCTACACCTTC
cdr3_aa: CASSTPTGHGYTF

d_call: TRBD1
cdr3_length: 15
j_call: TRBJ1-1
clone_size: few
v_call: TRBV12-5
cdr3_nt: TGTGCTAGTGCCGCACAGAGCAGGGGGTCTTATGAAGCTTTCTTT
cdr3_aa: CASAAQSRGSYEAFF

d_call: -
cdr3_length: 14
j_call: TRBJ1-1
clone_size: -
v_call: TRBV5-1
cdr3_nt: TGCGCCAGCAGCCCCAGCGGTGACGGCACTGAAGCTTTCTTT
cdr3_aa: CASSPSGDGTEAFF

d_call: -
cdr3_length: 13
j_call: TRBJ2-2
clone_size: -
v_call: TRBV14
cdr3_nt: TGTGCCAGCAGCCGGCAGAACACCGGGGAGCTGTTTTTT
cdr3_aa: CASSRQNTGELFF

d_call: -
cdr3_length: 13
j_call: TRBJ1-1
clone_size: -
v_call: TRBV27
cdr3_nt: TGTGCCAGCAGAGACACACAAGACACTGAAGCTTTCTTT
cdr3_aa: CASRDTQDTEAFF

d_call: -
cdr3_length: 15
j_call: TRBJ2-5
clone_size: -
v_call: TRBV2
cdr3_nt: TGTGCCAGCAGTGAAGTTGCCAGGCCCCTCGGTACCCAGTACTTC
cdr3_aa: CASSEVARPLGTQYF

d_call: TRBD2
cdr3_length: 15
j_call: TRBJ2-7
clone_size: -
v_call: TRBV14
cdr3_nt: TGTGCCAGCAGCGCTTGGACTAGCGGGGGCTACGAGCAGTACTTC
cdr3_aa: CASSAWTSGGYEQYF

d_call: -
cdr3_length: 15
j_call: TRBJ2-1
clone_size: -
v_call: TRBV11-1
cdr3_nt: TGTGCCAGCAGCTTAGGACTGGAGCCCTACAATGAGCAGTTCTTC
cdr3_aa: CASSLGLEPYNEQFF

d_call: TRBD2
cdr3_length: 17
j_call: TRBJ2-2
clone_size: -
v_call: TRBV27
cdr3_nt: TGTGCCAGCAGTCTACGGACTAGCGGGAGGCGTAACGGGGAGCTGTTTTTT
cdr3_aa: CASSLRTSGRRNGELFF

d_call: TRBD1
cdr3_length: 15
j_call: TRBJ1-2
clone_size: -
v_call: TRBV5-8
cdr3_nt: TGTGCCAGCAGCTTATCCGGGACAGGGAACTATGGCTACACCTTC
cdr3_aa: CASSLSGTGNYGYTF

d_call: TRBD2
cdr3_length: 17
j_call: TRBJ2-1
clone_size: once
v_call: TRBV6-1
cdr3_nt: TGTGCCAGCAGTGAAAGGGGGACTAGCGGGAGATCCAATGAGCAGTTCTTC
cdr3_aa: CASSERGTSGRSNEQFF

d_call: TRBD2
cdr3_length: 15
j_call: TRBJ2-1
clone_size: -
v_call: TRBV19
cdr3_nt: TGTGCCAGTAGTATAGAGGGGAGGGCCTACAATGAGCAGTTCTTC
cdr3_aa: CASSIEGRAYNEQFF

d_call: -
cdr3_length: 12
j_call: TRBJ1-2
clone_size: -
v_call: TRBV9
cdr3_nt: TGTGCCAGCAGCAAGGGGCCGGATGGCTACACCTTC
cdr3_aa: CASSKGPDGYTF

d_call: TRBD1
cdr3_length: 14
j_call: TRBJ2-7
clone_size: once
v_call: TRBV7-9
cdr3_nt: TGTGCCAGCAGCCCCGGGACAGGGCCCTACGAGCAGTACTTC
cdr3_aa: CASSPGTGPYEQYF

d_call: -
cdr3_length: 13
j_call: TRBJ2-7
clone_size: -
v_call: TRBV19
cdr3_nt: TGTGCCAGTGCACCGGGGGTAAGGTACGAGCAGTACTTC
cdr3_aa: CASAPGVRYEQYF

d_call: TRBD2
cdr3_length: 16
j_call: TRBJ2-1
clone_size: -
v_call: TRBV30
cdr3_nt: TGTGCCTGGAGTCTAAATAGCGGGTTCTCCTACAATGAGCAGTTCTTC
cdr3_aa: CAWSLNSGFSYNEQFF

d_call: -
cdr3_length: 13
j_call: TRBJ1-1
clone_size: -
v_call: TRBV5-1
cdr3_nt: TGCGCCAGCAGCTTGGCAGGGAAGTCGGAAGCTTTCTTT
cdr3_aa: CASSLAGKSEAFF

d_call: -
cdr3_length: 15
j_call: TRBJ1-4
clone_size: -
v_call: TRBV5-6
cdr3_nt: TGTGCCAGCAGCTTGCCGACAGGCAGGGATGAAAAACTGTTTTTT
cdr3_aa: CASSLPTGRDEKLFF

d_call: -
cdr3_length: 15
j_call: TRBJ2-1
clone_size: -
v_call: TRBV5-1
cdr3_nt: TGCGCCAGCAGTAGGGCCGGGACTGACTACAATGAGCAGTTCTTC
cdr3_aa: CASSRAGTDYNEQFF

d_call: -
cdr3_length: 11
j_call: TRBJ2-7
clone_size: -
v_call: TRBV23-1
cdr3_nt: TGCGCCAGCAGTTTATCTTACGAGCAGTACTTC
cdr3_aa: CASSLSYEQYF

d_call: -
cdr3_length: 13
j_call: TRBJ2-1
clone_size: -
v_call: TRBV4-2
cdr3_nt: TGTGCCAGCAGCCAATTTACAGGGAATGAGCAGTTCTTC
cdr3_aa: CASSQFTGNEQFF

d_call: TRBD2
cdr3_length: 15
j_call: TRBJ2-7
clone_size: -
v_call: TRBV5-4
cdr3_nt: TGTGCCAGCAGCTTGAGCCGCGGGAGTCTTAACGAGCAGTACTTC
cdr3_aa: CASSLSRGSLNEQYF